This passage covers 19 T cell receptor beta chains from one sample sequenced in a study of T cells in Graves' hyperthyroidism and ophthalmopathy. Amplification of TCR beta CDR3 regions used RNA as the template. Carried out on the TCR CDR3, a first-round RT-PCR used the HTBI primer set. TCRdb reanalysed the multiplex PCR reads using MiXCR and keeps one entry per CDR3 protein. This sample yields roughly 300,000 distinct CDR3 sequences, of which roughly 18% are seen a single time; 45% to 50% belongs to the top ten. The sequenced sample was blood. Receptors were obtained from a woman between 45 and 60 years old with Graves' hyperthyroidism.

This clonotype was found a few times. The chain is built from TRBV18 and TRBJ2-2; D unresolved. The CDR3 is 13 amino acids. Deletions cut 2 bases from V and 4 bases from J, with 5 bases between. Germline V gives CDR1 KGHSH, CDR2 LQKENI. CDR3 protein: CASSPAATGELFF. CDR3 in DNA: TGTGCCAGCTCACCAGCCGCCACCGGGGAGCTGTTTTTT.

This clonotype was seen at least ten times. CDR3 coding DNA: TGTGCCAGCAGCCTTAGGGGTACCAAAAACATTCAGTACTTC. Translating gives CASSLRGTKNIQYF. The gene calls are TRBV12-3 or TRBV12-4 and TRBJ2-4; TRBD1 is a possible D gene (5 bases). The V end was cut by 6 bases, the J end by 2 bases, with 11 bases between. The CDR3 covers 14 residues.

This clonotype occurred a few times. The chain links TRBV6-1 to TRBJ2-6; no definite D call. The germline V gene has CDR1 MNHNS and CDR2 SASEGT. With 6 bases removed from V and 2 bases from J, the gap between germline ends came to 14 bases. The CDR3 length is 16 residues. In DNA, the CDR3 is TGTGCCAGCAGGGGTCGGAGCCTAACTGGGGCCAACGTCCTGACTTTC. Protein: CASRGRSLTGANVLTF.

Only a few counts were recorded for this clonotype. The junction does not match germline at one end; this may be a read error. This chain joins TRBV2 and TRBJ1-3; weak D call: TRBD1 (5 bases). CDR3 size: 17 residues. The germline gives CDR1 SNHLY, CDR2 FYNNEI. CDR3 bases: TGTGCCAGCAGCACACGCCCCGATACAGGTTCTGTAAACACCATATATTTT. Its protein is CASSTRPDTGSVNTIYF.

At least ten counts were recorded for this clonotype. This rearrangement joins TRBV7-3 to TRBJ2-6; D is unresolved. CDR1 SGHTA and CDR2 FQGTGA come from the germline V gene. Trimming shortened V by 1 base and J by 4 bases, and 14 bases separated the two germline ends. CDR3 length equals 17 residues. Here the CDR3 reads CASSLKPGLRGANVLTF. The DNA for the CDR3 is TGTGCCAGCAGCTTAAAGCCCGGGCTACGGGGGGCCAACGTCCTGACTTTC.

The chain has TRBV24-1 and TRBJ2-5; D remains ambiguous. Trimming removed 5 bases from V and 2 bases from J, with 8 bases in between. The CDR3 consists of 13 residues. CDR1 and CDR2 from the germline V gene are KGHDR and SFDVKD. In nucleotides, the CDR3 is TGTGCCACCAGTGTCCAGTCACAAGAGACCCAGTACTTC. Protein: CATSVQSQETQYF.

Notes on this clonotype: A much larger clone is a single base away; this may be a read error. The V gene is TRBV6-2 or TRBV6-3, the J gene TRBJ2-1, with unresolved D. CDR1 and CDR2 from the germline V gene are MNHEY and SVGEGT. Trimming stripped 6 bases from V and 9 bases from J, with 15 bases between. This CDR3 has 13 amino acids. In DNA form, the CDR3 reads TGTGCCAGCAGGCGCCTAAACTCAAGTGAGCAGTTCTTC. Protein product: CASRRLNSSEQFF.

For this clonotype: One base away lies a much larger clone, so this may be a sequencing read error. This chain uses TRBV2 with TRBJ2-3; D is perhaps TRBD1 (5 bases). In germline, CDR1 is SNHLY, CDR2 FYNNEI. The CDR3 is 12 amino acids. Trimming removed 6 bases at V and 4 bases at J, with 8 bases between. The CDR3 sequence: CASSQGADTQYF. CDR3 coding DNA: TGTGCCAGCAGCCAAGGGGCAGATACGCAGTATTTT.

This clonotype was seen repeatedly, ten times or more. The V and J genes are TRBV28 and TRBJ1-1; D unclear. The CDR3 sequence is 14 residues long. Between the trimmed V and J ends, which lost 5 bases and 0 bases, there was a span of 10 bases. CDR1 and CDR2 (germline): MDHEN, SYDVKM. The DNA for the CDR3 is TGTGCCAGCAGTCCCGACGACATGAACACTGAAGCTTTCTTT. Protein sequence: CASSPDDMNTEAFF.

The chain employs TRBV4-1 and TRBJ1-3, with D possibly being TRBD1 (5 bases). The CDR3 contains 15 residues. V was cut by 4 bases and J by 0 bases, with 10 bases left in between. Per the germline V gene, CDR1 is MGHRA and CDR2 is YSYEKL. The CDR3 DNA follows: TGCGCCAGCAGCCCGAGGACAATCTCTGGAAACACCATATATTTT. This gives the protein CASSPRTISGNTIYF.

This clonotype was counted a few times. CDR3: CASSHHYGYTF. Here the CDR3 DNA reads TGTGCCAGCAGTCACCATTACGGCTACACCTTC. The chain carries TRBV6-1 and TRBJ1-2; no clear D. This CDR3 spans 11 amino acids. The germline gives CDR1 MNHNS, CDR2 SASEGT. V was shortened by 5 bases and J by 8 bases, with 9 bases between the two germline ends.

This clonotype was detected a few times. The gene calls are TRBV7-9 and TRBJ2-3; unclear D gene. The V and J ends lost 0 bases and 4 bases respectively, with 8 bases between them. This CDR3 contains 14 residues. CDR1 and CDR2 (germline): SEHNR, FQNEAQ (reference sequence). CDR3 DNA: TGTGCCAGCAGCTTAGCCGCGGCCGCAGATACGCAGTATTTT. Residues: CASSLAAAADTQYF. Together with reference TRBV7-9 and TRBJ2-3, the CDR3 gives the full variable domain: DTGVSQNPRHKITKRGQNVTFRCDPISEHNRLYWYRQTLGQGPEFLTYFQNEAQLEKSRLLSDRFSAERPKGSFSTLEIQRTEQGDSAMYLCASSLAAAADTQYFGPGTRLTVL.

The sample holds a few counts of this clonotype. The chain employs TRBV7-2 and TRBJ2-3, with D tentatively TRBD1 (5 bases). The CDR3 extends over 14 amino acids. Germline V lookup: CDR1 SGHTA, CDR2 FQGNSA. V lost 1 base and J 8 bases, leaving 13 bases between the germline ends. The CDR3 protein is CASSLGGLLSTQYF. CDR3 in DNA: TGTGCCAGCAGCTTAGGGGGCCTGCTTAGTACGCAGTATTTT.

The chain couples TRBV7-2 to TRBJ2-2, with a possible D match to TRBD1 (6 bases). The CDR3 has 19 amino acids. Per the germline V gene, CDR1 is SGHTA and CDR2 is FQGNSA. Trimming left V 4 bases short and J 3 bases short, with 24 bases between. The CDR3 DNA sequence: TGTGCCAGCAGCTCCCGACCAGGACAGTTTTTCCCCTACACCGGGGAGCTGTTTTTT. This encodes CASSSRPGQFFPYTGELFF.

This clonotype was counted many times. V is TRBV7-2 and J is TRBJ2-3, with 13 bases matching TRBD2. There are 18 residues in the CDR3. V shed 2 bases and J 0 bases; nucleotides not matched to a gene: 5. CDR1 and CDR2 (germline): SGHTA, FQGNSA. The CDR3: CASSLKGLAGTSTDTQYF. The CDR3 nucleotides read TGTGCCAGCAGCTTAAAGGGACTAGCGGGAACTAGCACAGATACGCAGTATTTT.

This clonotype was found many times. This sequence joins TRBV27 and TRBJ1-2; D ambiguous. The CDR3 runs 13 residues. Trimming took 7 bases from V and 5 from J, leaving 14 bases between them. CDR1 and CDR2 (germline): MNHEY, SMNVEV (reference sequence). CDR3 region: CASTPRPDYGYTF. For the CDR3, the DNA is TGTGCCAGCACCCCGCGTCCCGATTATGGCTACACCTTC.

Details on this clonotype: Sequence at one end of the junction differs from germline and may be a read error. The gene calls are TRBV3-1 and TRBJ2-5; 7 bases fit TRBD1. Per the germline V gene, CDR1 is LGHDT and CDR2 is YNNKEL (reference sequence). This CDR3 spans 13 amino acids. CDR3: CASSQAGGETQHF. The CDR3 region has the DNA TGTGCCAGCAGCCAAGCAGGGGGAGAGACCCAGCACTTC.

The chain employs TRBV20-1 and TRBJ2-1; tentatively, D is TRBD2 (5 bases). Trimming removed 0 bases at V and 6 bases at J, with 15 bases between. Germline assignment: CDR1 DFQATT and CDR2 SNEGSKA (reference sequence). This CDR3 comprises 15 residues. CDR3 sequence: CSARDQVRAVNEQFF. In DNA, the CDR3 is TGCAGTGCTAGAGATCAAGTAAGAGCGGTCAATGAGCAGTTCTTC.

For the CDR3, the DNA is TGTGCCATCAGTTCAGGGCGGCTGTGGAACACTGAAGCTTTCTTT. This encodes CAISSGRLWNTEAFF. J is TRBJ1-1 and V is TRBV10-3, with D maybe TRBD1 (5 bases). This CDR3 is 15 amino acids long. Germline V gene data show CDR1 as ENHRY and CDR2 as SYGVKD. V was pared by 5 bases and J by 1 base, with 14 bases between.